This T cell receptor beta chain was captured by sequencing in a study of cytomegalovirus exposure and HLA in healthy donors (dated by TCRdb to 2015 to 2018). A note on the overall study: An earlier analysis of some 550 of the donors reported roughly 300 Gb of sequence data and roughly 100 million unique TCR beta sequences from roughly 180 million T cells. An early release that covered some 630 HLA-typed donors contained approximately 300 gigabases of sequencing data and tens of millions of unique TCR sequences. Of the 300 to 400 genotyped donors, about 80% fell in the genetic ancestry cluster associated with self-reported Caucasian donors. The study aimed to test whether cataloging public T cell receptors could reveal signatures of past pathogen exposure. The study profiled the T cell repertoires of about 720 subjects by immunosequencing and related them to cytomegalovirus serostatus. A separate validation cohort of 100 to 150 different subjects was used in addition to the approximately 700-subject first cohort. To predict cytomegalovirus infection status, the study combined high-throughput TCR immunosequencing, statistical association of individual TCRs with disease status, and machine learning. To study patterns of TCR occurrence, a later analysis re-analyzed previously published TCR beta repertoires from around 670 donors and added high-resolution HLA genotyping. The later analysis used no new phenotypic data to find candidate immune exposures, relying instead on TCR beta sequences and their occurrence across donors. In an earlier analysis of roughly 600 of the donors, high-throughput TCR beta sequencing was used to judge whether each TCR beta V gene segment behaved as functional or pseudogenic. Donor age, sex, ethnicity and CMV serostatus were compiled alongside the repertoire data. Genome-wide SNP genotypes for about three fifths of the roughly 670 donors were used in a later genetic analysis, which treated that subset as a discovery cohort. All discovery cohort repertoires had been generated on a single sequencing platform. Class I and class II HLA loci were covered by the typing at four-digit resolution. The number of donors typed differed by locus, with about 629-630 for A, B, C, DRB1 and DQB1, over 500 for DQA1, 606 for DPA1, and roughly 450 for DPB1. Several DR-DQ haplotypes were treated as single units for association and clustering because of strong linkage in the cohort. Among some 410 genotyped donors of the cohort, an average of 235,054 unique TCR beta nucleotide sequences were sequenced per donor, around 20% of them non-productive. Findings and caveats that apply to the study as a whole: In a later genetic analysis, fewer N-insertions in productive TCRs were reported among donors in an Asian-associated ancestry cluster than the approximately 670-donor mean. Some IMGT-functional V segments, including TRBV6-2 and TRBV6-3, could not be distinguished by the 87-base-pair reads and were therefore excluded. Linkage disequilibrium might explain the correlated functional status among segregating V segments, but an unknown experimental factor could not be excluded. A few of the identified cytomegalovirus-associated TCR beta chains were confirmed in vitro to be specific for cytomegalovirus antigens. A further reported finding was that TCR beta sequences accurately predicted the HLA-A and HLA-B alleles for most subjects in the first cohort. Cytomegalovirus status was reported to be diagnosed by the classifier with high specificity and sensitivity in both the original and validation cohorts. Most TCR sequences were observed very rarely across donors, whereas some public TCRs were present in many individuals. When HLA alleles, especially DR and DQ, strongly co-occurred, TCR associations were difficult to assign to individual alleles. Sequencing depth was assumed to be roughly uniform across donors in the presence/absence analyses, though that assumption may not hold. Several of the top co-occurrence clusters appeared to be linked to parvovirus B19, influenza, CMV and Epstein-Barr virus, according to a later analysis. Over 15 rarely observed V segments, including chromosome 9 orphons, were excluded from the earlier analysis of approximately 500 of the donors because counts were too low. A cluster of highly shared sequence variants was judged likely to be a technical artifact of the sequencing pipeline. Most CMV-associated TCR beta chains appeared to be HLA-restricted in a later analysis, and the HLA associations seemed to be driven largely by CMV exposure. V-gene and J-gene trimming of TCR beta chains was associated with a missense DCLRE1C variant in a later genetic analysis, and the association was replicated in an independent cohort. In the study, some 160 TCR beta chains were listed as associated with cytomegalovirus. Because HLA typing was unavailable for some donors at each locus, only the typed subset was used in association tests. In a later analysis, over 15,000 TCR beta sequences were associated with specific HLA alleles at a false discovery rate of 0.05. An earlier analysis of around 600 of the donors showed that most TCR beta V segments appeared in productive rearrangements either about 90% or about 30% of the time, which broadly matched IMGT annotations. According to the authors, the approach could potentially be generalized to other disease states and immunological phenotypes. Immune exposure information for the cohort was limited to CMV serostatus. In a later analysis, HLA-associated TCR beta chains showed more clonal expansion and lower generation probabilities than non-associated chains that were equally common. This cohort had only TCR beta chains sequenced, and the lack of alpha or paired-chain data limited which features could be detected. According to a later analysis, TCR association rates differed among HLA loci, with DRB1 alleles showing the most associated TCRs and HLA-C alleles showing the fewest.

Reading the germline V gene (reference sequence) gives CDR1 SEHNR and CDR2 FQNEAQ. The CDR3 measures 15 amino acids from cysteine to phenylalanine. Left in the record is the CDR3 DNA by itself, 45 bases read in frame from the first base. Between the V and J ends, shortened by 2 bases and 3 bases respectively, the junction contains 13 bases. The cohort consisted of 650 to 700 healthy bone marrow donors. At the time of sampling, all cohort members were nominally healthy, though unrecorded immune exposures were likely present. The donor was CMV seropositive and belonged to the group of about 290 seropositive cohort members. Each donor provided a peripheral blood sample, and peripheral blood mononuclear cells were used for TCR beta sequencing. Genomic DNA was extracted from the blood cell samples with the Qiagen DNeasy Blood Extraction Kit. With regard to this clone: Its antigen target is currently unknown. The record has no base qualities; no much larger clone is one base away.

Preparation of the library involved the immunoSEQ multiplex PCR assay. For the multiplex PCR, a mixture combining 60 forward primers for TCR Vbeta segments and 13 reverse primers for TCR Jbeta segments was used. The CDR3 region of rearranged TCR beta genes was amplified from genomic DNA by a multiplex PCR assay. The Illumina HiSeq System was used to sequence the amplified TCR beta libraries as 87-base-pair reads. Under the source paper's analysis protocol: A later analysis tallied tens of millions of unique TCR beta chains across the 600 to 700 repertoires, and about 12 million of those chains were shared by two or more donors. To remove PCR and sequencing errors, raw reads were error-corrected and collapsed into unique sequences using a nearest-neighbor algorithm that merged closely related sequences. CDR3 sequences were aligned to IMGT reference sequences to assign V, D and J gene segments. Each retained sequence needed at least a six-nucleotide match to both a V gene segment and a J gene segment. Rearrangements were called productive when the CDR3 lacked stop codons and stayed in frame with V and J; all others were non-productive. CDR3 was defined by IMGT convention, running from the second conserved V-encoded cysteine to the conserved J-encoded phenylalanine. The earlier analysis of 450 to 750 of the donors excluded any sequence lacking an unambiguous match to a single V gene segment. An earlier analysis of 450 to 650 of the donors called V segments functional above 56.7% productive rearrangements and segregating when the between-donor standard deviation exceeded 5%. A statistical classification framework was developed to diagnose cytomegalovirus status using the catalog of TCR beta chain sequences. In a later analysis, TCR nucleotide sequences were compared against IMGT/GENE-DB human TR gene sequences so that V and J genes could be assigned. The TCRdist pipeline was used in a later analysis to assign CDR3 sequences and most-parsimonious VDJ recombination scenarios. A later analysis defined each TCR beta chain by its CDR3 amino acid sequence plus V-gene family, and excluded reads lacking a unique V-gene family. As a way to deal with suspected cross-contamination and a sequencing artifact, a later analysis dropped 450 to 700 nucleotide sequences that were highly shared and had low generation probability. In a later analysis, a clonal expansion index for each public chain was calculated from normalized within-repertoire ranks of inferred template counts. Generation probabilities in a later analysis came from a VDJ recombination model fitted to out-of-frame rearrangements, and those results were checked against IGoR. Hypergeometric tests were used in a later analysis to score TCR-TCR, TCR-HLA and TCR-CMV co-occurrence, with a repertoire-size bias correction applied to the TCR pairs. In a later analysis, false discovery rates were estimated by permuting HLA or CMV assignments 20 times. In a later analysis, co-occurring TCRs were grouped with DBSCAN, and TCRdist sequence similarity was added when clustering was performed within HLA-allele-positive subsets. For co-occurrence clustering, repertoires with fewer than 30,000 or more than 120,000 public chains were excluded, along with about five repertoires with anomalous nucleotide sharing. TCRdb took over this immuneACCESS table, retaining in-frame rearrangements with V and J assigned. Such tables are incomplete; in checked studies, under half of the missing clones stem from an unresolved V gene, and the remainder is unexplained. V and J calls and clone size are given by that table; D and trimming were obtained from the DNA. The sample table shows 90,000 to 120,000 clones, and around 80% are seen once. The top ten hold roughly 2.6% of the sample.

Sequenced sample: PBMCs. The receptor comes from a man aged 30 to 45 in good health and CMV-seropositive. In this chain, TRBV7-9 is recombined with TRBJ1-2; a weak D assignment points to TRBD1 (5 bases agree). Here the CDR3 is given as CASSLYQGPHYGYTF. DNA sequence: TGTGCCAGCAGCTTATATCAGGGCCCCCACTATGGCTACACCTTC.